The 11 T cell receptor beta chains presented below share a single source sample, sequenced in a study of response to subunit inactivated influenza vaccine. A single record per CDR3 protein comes from TCRdb applying MiXCR to the RT-PCR reads. Altogether 500,000 to 550,000 distinct CDR3 sequences are present, roughly a quarter being singletons, with the ten largest covering approximately 3%. This sample was also put to use in a study of T cells expressing NK-cell markers. That investigation notes: 5'RACE template switching with UMIs produced the TCR beta cDNA.

The sample here was CD4+ T cells sorted from PBMCs, taken 11 to 12 days after vaccination. Every receptor here comes from a man in his fifties who received an inactivated influenza vaccine.

V and J are TRBV6-2 or TRBV6-3 and TRBJ2-5, with D possibly being TRBD2 (6 bases). V was shortened by 5 bases and J by 4 bases, with 17 bases between the two germline ends. This CDR3 has 15 residues. Germline CDR1 reads MNHEY; CDR2 reads SVGEGT. The CDR3 is CASSTTSLRGETQYF. In DNA, the CDR3 is TGTGCCAGCAGTACTACTAGCCTTCGAGGAGAGACCCAGTACTTC.

This clonotype was detected only once. This clone may be a read error of a much larger clone one base away. This chain joins TRBV7-2 and TRBJ1-5, with no clear D. This CDR3 contains 15 residues. Germline CDR1 and CDR2: SGHTA and FQGNSA. The CDR3: CASSPRAQVDHPQHF. Written as DNA, the CDR3 is TGTGCCAGCAGCCCCCGGGCCCAAGTCGATCATCCCCAGCATTTT. The entire variable domain, with the rest obtained from reference TRBV7-2 and TRBJ1-5, is as follows: GAGVSQSPSNKVTEKGKDVELRCDPISGHTALYWYRQSLGQGLEFLIYFQGNSAPDKSGLPSDRFSAERTGGSVSTLTIQRTQQEDSAVYLCASSPRAQVDHPQHFGDGTRLSIL.

This clonotype was found a few times. The rearrangement uses TRBV20-1 and TRBJ1-1, with unresolved D. CDR1 DFQATT and CDR2 SNEGSKA come from the germline V gene (reference sequence). The V gene lost 0 bases and the J gene lost 0 bases, with 14 bases spanning the gap. This CDR3 comprises 16 residues. CDR3 DNA: TGCAGTGCTAGAGACCCCTCTCACGGGATGAACACTGAAGCTTTCTTT. Its protein product is CSARDPSHGMNTEAFF.

The table lists this clonotype with a few counts. V and J are TRBV12-3 or TRBV12-4 and TRBJ2-3, with D perhaps given as TRBD1 or TRBD2 (5 bases each). The germline V and J ends were trimmed by 5 bases and 4 bases, with 10 bases remaining between them. The CDR3 runs to 13 residues. This chain's CDR3 is CASSHRDADTQYF. In nucleotides, the CDR3 is TGTGCCAGCAGTCACCGGGACGCAGATACGCAGTATTTT.

This clonotype was detected only a few times. The chain combines TRBV6-1 with TRBJ2-1, with TRBD2 as a possible D gene (5 bases). The CDR3 runs 15 residues. V gave up 9 bases and J gave up 2 bases, with 17 bases separating them. Germline V gene lookup returns CDR1 MNHNS and CDR2 SASEGT. CDR3 coding DNA: TGTGCCAGTAGCCGCGGGCTACGGACCTACAATGAGCAGTTCTTC. It yields the protein CASSRGLRTYNEQFF.

This clonotype was found a few times. This chain connects TRBV12-3 or TRBV12-4 to TRBJ2-1; 8 bases fit TRBD2. The CDR3 is 15 amino acids. The junction had 11 bases not matched to a gene; V was cut back by 5 bases and J by 8 bases. CDR3 coding DNA: TGTGCCAGCAGTCCTCGGACTAGCAGTTACGATGAGCAGTTCTTC. Protein: CASSPRTSSYDEQFF.

This clonotype was seen only a few times. This chain joins TRBV5-5 and TRBJ2-7, with D possibly TRBD1 on 6 matching bases. V gave up 7 bases and J gave up 2 bases, with 10 bases separating them. CDR1 is SGHKS, CDR2 YYEKEE, per germline (reference sequence). CDR3 length equals 12 residues. Written as DNA, the CDR3 is TGTGCCAGCGGAAGGACAGCCTACGAGCAGTACTTC. This codes for CASGRTAYEQYF.

This clonotype showed up just a few times. This chain's CDR3 is CATSSPGVSKNIQYF. The CDR3 DNA sequence: TGTGCCACCAGCAGCCCTGGGGTTAGCAAAAACATTCAGTACTTC. The chain has TRBV15 and TRBJ2-4; D ambiguous. The CDR3 has 15 residues. Trimming shortened V by 3 bases and J by 3 bases, and 12 bases separated the two germline ends. Germline CDR1 and CDR2: LNHNV and YYDKDF (reference sequence).

In DNA form, the CDR3 reads TGCAGTGCTAGAGATCTGGGACAGGGCTACTCCTACGAGCAGTACTTC. Its protein is CSARDLGQGYSYEQYF. The chain is built from TRBV20-1 and TRBJ2-7; 9 nucleotides line up with TRBD1. The CDR3 extends over 16 amino acids. J gave up 0 bases and V 0 bases, and 6 bases lay outside the gene matches. CDR1 and CDR2 from the germline V gene are DFQATT and SNEGSKA (reference sequence).

This clonotype was observed many times. The chain has TRBV20-1 and TRBJ2-7; D might be TRBD1 (5 bases). The CDR3 totals 12 residues. Trimming took 5 bases from V and 3 from J, leaving 11 bases between them. Germline V lookup: CDR1 DFQATT, CDR2 SNEGSKA (reference sequence). The CDR3: CSALQGSYEQYF. In nucleotides, the CDR3 is TGCAGTGCTCTTCAGGGTAGCTACGAGCAGTACTTC.

V usage is TRBV20-1 and J usage is TRBJ2-7; maybe TRBD1 (5 bases). With 3 bases removed from V and 2 bases from J, the gap between germline ends came to 17 bases. The CDR3 spans 15 residues. The germline V gene encodes CDR1 DFQATT and CDR2 SNEGSKA (reference sequence). The CDR3 bases are TGCAGTGCTAGTAAAGGGGTGGCCTCAACCTACGAGCAGTACTTC. Protein: CSASKGVASTYEQYF.